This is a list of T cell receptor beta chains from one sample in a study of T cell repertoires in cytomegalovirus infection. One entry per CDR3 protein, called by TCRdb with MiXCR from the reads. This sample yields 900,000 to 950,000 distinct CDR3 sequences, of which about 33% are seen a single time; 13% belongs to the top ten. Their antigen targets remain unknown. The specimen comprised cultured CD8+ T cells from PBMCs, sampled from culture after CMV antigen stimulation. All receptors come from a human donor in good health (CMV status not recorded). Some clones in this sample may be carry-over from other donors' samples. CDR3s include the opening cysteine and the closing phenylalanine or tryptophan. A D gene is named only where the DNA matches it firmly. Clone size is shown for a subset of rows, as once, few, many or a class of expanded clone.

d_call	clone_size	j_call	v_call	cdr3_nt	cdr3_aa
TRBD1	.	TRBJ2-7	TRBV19	TGTGCCAGTACCCCGGGGACAGGGAACTACGAGCAGTACTTC	CASTPGTGNYEQYF
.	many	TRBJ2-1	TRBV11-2	TGTGCCAGCAGCCGGGTCGGGAGTTACAATGAGCAGTTCTTC	CASSRVGSYNEQFF
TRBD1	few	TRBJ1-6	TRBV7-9	TGTGCCAGCAGGGTAACAGGGGCACCCCTCCACTTT	CASRVTGAPLHF
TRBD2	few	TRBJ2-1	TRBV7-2	TGTGCCAGCAGCTTAGGAGGGCTAGCGGATGAGCAGTTCTTC	CASSLGGLADEQFF
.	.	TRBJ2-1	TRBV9	TGTGCCAGCACCCCCCTGGGGGAACTGGACAATGAGCAGTTCTTC	CASTPLGELDNEQFF
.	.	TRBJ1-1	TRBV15	TGTGCCACCACAACTCAGCCATTGAACACTGAAGCTTTCTTT	CATTTQPLNTEAFF
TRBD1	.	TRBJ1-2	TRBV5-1	TGCGCCAGCAGCTTGGCCGTAGGGACAGGGAATGGCTACACCTTC	CASSLAVGTGNGYTF
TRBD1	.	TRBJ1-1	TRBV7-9	TGTGCCAGCACCCCTTCCGACAGGGCATACACTGAAGCTTTCTTT	CASTPSDRAYTEAFF
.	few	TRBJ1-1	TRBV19	TGTGCCAGTAGTATTTTTGAGAACACTGAAGCTTTCTTT	CASSIFENTEAFF
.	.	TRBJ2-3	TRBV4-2	TGTGCCAGCAGCCCTGTGCTGGGGGGGCTCACAGATACGCAGTATTTT	CASSPVLGGLTDTQYF
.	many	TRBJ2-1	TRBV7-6	TGTGCCAGCAGCTTAAACGTCGTCTGGTCAGGGGATAATGAGCAGTTCTTC	CASSLNVVWSGDNEQFF
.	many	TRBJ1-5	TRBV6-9	TGTGCCAGCAGTTTTTCCCAAGGGCACACAAGGCATTGCAATCAGCCCCAGCATTTT	CASSFSQGHTRHCNQPQHF
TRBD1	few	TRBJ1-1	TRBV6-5	TGTGCCAGCAGTCCCTCCAACCGGGACAGGAACACTGAAGCTTTCTTT	CASSPSNRDRNTEAFF
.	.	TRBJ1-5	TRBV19	TGTGCCAGTAGTATGGGCAGGATGGGGCCCCAGCATTTT	CASSMGRMGPQHF
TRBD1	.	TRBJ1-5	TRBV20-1	TGCAGTGCTATGACAGGGGAGCATAGCAATCAGCCCCAGCATTTT	CSAMTGEHSNQPQHF
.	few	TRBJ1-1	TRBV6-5	TGTGCCAGCAGTTACGGAGAGGTTTACAGCACTGAAGCTTTCTTT	CASSYGEVYSTEAFF
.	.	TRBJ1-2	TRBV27	TGTGCCAGCAGTGCGGCCCAAGCTAACTATGGCTACACCTTC	CASSAAQANYGYTF
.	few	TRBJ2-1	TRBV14	TGTGCCAGCAGCCAAGACAGGGGGAGGAATTACAATGAGCAGTTCTTC	CASSQDRGRNYNEQFF
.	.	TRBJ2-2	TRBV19	TGTGCCAGTAGTATCGGTCGGGGGCGAGGCGGGGAGCTGTTTTTT	CASSIGRGRGGELFF
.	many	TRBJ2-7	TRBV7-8	TGTGCCAGCAGCTTAGACTACACCTCCTACGAGCAGTACTTC	CASSLDYTSYEQYF
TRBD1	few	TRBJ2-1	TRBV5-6	TGTGCCAGCAGACACACCGGGACAGGGGGTTTAGATGAGCAGTTCTTC	CASRHTGTGGLDEQFF
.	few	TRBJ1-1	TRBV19	TGTGCCAGTAGTATCGGCAGGGGTAATGAAGCTTTCTTT	CASSIGRGNEAFF
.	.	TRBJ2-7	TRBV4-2	TGTGCCAGCAGCCAAGTAACGGGGAGCGCCTACGAGCAGTACTTC	CASSQVTGSAYEQYF
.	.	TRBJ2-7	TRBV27	TGTGCCAACAGGTCTCTGGGCTCCTACGAGCAGTACTTC	CANRSLGSYEQYF